The rows below give T cell receptor beta chains drawn from one sample of a study of blood T cell repertoires in COVID-19. TCRdb's copy holds only in-frame clones and misses some; the assay was immunoSEQ multiplex PCR. Seen here are about 190,000 clones, around 84% observed once, and the top ten hold around 21%. Sequencing was carried out using peripheral blood. Receptors originate from a human donor in a cohort sampled during active COVID-19. The CDR3 runs from the conserved cysteine through the conserved F or W. The order of the fields is D gene, V gene, J gene, CDR3 protein. D genes are given only for firm matches.

>TRBD1|TRBV4-1|TRBJ1-3
CASSQGTGSGNTIYF
>TRBD2|TRBV7-7|TRBJ2-7
CASSMGLAGSSYEQYF
>.|TRBV6-6|TRBJ1-2
CASSSGTDSYGYTF
>.|TRBV27|TRBJ1-1
CASSFGAGVAAFF
>.|TRBV18|TRBJ1-2
CASSLGGSERVNYGYTF
>TRBD1|TRBV5-1|TRBJ2-2
CASSYRDRYTGELFF
>.|TRBV28|TRBJ1-2
CASSPTSYGYTF
>.|TRBV19|TRBJ2-3
CASSGTHGYTQYF
>TRBD1|TRBV19|TRBJ2-3
CASSILYPTGGVPDTQYF
>.|TRBV6-1|TRBJ1-6
CASSEQVISPLHF
>.|TRBV20-1|TRBJ1-1
CSTTENTEAFF
>.|TRBV24-1|TRBJ2-1
CATSDGYEQFF
>.|TRBV19|TRBJ2-5
CASSPMGGLREETQYF
>.|TRBV7-2|TRBJ1-2
CASSIQTGGYTF
>.|TRBV5-1|TRBJ2-1
CASSLRASQGYEQFF
>.|TRBV10-3|TRBJ1-5
CAISEGGSGDSNQPQHF
>.|TRBV15|TRBJ1-5
CATTYDLASNQPQHF
>.|TRBV7-6|TRBJ1-5
CASSPDPRVKAYQPQHF
>.|TRBV19|TRBJ2-1
CASSTGREQFF
>.|TRBV5-1|TRBJ1-1
CASSYGALNTKAFF
>.|TRBV7-9|TRBJ2-2
CASSLGQGGRAGELFF
>TRBD1|TRBV6-5|TRBJ1-2
CASSSWDRAAGYTF